This entry lists 11 T cell receptor beta chains sequenced from one sample in a study of blood T cell repertoires in COVID-19. Profiled with immunoSEQ multiplex PCR; TCRdb holds only in-frame clones, not every one. The table lists about 76,000 clones, roughly four fifths of them singletons. Sequenced input: peripheral blood. These receptor sequences come from a human donor in a cohort sampled during active COVID-19.

This chain joins TRBV3-1 (or the pseudogene TRBV3-2) and TRBJ2-5, with D unclear. Deletions cut 4 bases from V and 5 bases from J, with 17 bases between. The CDR3 runs 15 residues. The germline V gene has CDR1 LGHDT and CDR2 YNNKEL (reference sequence). The CDR3 here is CASSLLLYGSETQYF. The CDR3 DNA reads as TGTGCCAGCAGCCTCCTCTTGTACGGTTCGGAGACCCAGTACTTC.

The CDR3 region has the DNA TGTGCCAGCAGCCCGACAGGGGACGGAAACACCATATATTTT. Protein: CASSPTGDGNTIYF. The chain is built from TRBV11-2 and TRBJ1-3; 8 positions agree with TRBD1. The length of the CDR3 is 14 residues. The V gene end was trimmed by 5 bases and the J gene end by 4 bases; junction bases not matched to a gene: 4. The germline V gene has CDR1 SGHAT and CDR2 FQNNGV.

This CDR3 reads CAIGAGWNEQFF. Here the CDR3 DNA reads TGTGCCATCGGGGCAGGGTGGAATGAGCAGTTCTTC. V usage is TRBV10-3 and J usage is TRBJ2-1; possible D gene TRBD1, 5 bases. The germline V gene has CDR1 ENHRY and CDR2 SYGVKD. The ends were cut back, 8 bases at V and 7 bases at J, with 12 bases in the middle. The CDR3 has 12 residues.

The CDR3 DNA sequence: TGTGCCAGCAGCCGACTAGCACAAGAGACCCAGTACTTC. Its translation is CASSRLAQETQYF. V gene TRBV11-1 combines with J gene TRBJ2-5; 7 nucleotides match TRBD2. Trimming took 5 bases from V and 2 from J; bases not matched to a gene: 2. Looked up from germline, CDR1 is SGHAT and CDR2 is FQDESV (reference sequence). The CDR3 is 13 residues long.

J is TRBJ1-4 and V is TRBV29-1, with D unclear. CDR1 is SQVTM and CDR2 is ANQGSEA in the germline V gene. Trimming pared 6 bases from V and 0 bases from J, leaving 8 bases between. This CDR3 comprises 13 residues. The CDR3 protein is CSVCHTTNEKLFF. CDR3 nucleotide sequence: TGCAGCGTCTGCCACACAACTAATGAAAAACTGTTTTTT.

The rearrangement uses TRBV28 and TRBJ1-4; TRBD1 matches at 7 bases. CDR3 size: 18 residues. CDR1 is MDHEN, CDR2 SYDVKM, per germline. J lost 3 bases, V lost 4 bases, and 14 bases had no gene match. The CDR3 region is CASSSGGQMILSNEKLFF. The DNA for the CDR3 is TGTGCCAGCAGTTCCGGGGGACAGATGATTCTATCTAATGAAAAACTGTTTTTT.

The chain couples TRBV18 to TRBJ2-7, with 7 nucleotides matching TRBD1. Looked up from germline, CDR1 is KGHSH and CDR2 is LQKENI. The V segment lost 2 bases and the J segment 1 base; nucleotides outside the gene matches: 5. The CDR3 length is 15 residues. CDR3 nucleotides: TGTGCCAGCTCACCAGGGACAGACCAATCCTACGAGCAGTACTTC. This sequence encodes CASSPGTDQSYEQYF.

The table lists this clone with a few counts. This rearrangement joins TRBV11-3 to TRBJ2-3, with D maybe TRBD2 (6 bases). The CDR3 extends over 14 amino acids. Germline loops: CDR1 SGHNT, CDR2 YENEEA. Trimming left V 4 bases short and J 2 bases short, with 10 bases between. CDR3 bases: TGTGCCAGCAGCTCCGGACTACCCACAGATACGCAGTATTTT. Protein: CASSSGLPTDTQYF.

The chain links TRBV10-1 to TRBJ2-3; the match to TRBD1 covers 8 bases. Trimming at V came to 5 bases and at J to 1 base, leaving 8 bases not matched to a gene. The CDR3 covers 16 residues. Germline loops: CDR1 WNHNN, CDR2 SYGVQD (reference sequence). CDR3 sequence reads: CASSPRTGKGTDTQYF. The CDR3, as DNA: TGCGCCAGCAGTCCCCGGACAGGGAAGGGCACAGATACGCAGTATTTT.

Concerning this clone itself: Its ends do not fully match the called genes, so a read error is possible. V usage is TRBV13 and J usage is TRBJ2-3, with D perhaps TRBD2 (5 bases). Germline V gives CDR1 PRHDT, CDR2 FYEKMQ (reference sequence). This CDR3 has 12 residues. CDR3 bases: TGTGCCAGCACCTCTAGCAGAGATACGCAGTATTTT. Amino acids: CASTSSRDTQYF.

The chain links TRBV2 to TRBJ2-3; D not resolved. The length of the CDR3 is 11 residues. Deletions cut 10 bases from V and 9 bases from J, with 14 bases between. Looked up from germline, CDR1 is SNHLY and CDR2 is FYNNEI. The CDR3 DNA sequence: TGTGCCACCAGCCCAAGCGAGACGCAGTATTTT. Protein product: CATSPSETQYF.